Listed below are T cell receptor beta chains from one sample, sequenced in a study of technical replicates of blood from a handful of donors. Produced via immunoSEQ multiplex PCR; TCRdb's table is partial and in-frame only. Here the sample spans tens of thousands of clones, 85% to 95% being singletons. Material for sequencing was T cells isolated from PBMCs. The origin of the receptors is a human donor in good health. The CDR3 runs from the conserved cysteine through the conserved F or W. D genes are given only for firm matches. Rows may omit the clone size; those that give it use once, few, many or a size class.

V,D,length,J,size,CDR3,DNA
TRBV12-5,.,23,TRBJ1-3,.,CASGLVVRWTDLTKPFSGNTIYF,TGTGCTAGTGGTTTGGTAGTTCGCTGGACAGATCTTACCAAACCCTTCTCTGGAAACACCATATATTTT
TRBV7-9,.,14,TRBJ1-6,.,CASSFDTSNSPLHF,TGTGCCAGCAGCTTTGACACGAGTAATTCACCCCTCCACTTT
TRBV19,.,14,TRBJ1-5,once,CASEGGSGNQPQHF,TGTGCCAGTGAAGGAGGTAGTGGCAATCAGCCCCAGCATTTT
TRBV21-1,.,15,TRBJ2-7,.,CASSAYRVLSYEQYF,TGTGCCAGCAGCGCATACAGGGTACTATCCTACGAGCAGTACTTC
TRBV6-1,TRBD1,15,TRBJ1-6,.,CASRETGGWNSPLHF,TGTGCCAGCAGAGAAACAGGGGGATGGAATTCACCCCTCCACTTT
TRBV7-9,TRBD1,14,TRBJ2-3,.,CASSFGQGSDTQYF,TGTGCCAGCAGCTTCGGACAGGGGTCAGATACGCAGTATTTT
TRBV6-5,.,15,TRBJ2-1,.,CASIPQASPAREQFF,TGTGCCAGCATCCCTCAAGCTAGCCCTGCCCGAGAGCAGTTCTTC
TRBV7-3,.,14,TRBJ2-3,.,CASSSGLTTDTQYF,TGTGCCAGCAGCTCGGGACTCACGACAGATACGCAGTATTTT
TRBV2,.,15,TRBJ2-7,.,CASSEGGGSSYEQYF,TGTGCCAGCAGTGAAGGGGGAGGATCGTCCTACGAGCAGTACTTC
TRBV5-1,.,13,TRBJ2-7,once,CASSPQGPYEQYF,TGCGCCAGCAGCCCCCAGGGGCCCTACGAGCAGTACTTC
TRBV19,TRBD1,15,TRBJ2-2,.,CASSPPGQGTGELFF,TGTGCCAGTAGTCCCCCGGGACAGGGTACCGGGGAGCTGTTTTTT
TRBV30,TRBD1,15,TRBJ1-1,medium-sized,CAWRDRGRGNTEAFF,TGTGCCTGGAGGGACAGGGGTAGGGGGAACACTGAAGCTTTCTTT
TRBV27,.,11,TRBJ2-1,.,CASRYVNEQFF,TGTGCCAGCAGATATGTGAATGAGCAGTTCTTC
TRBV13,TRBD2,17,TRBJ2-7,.,CASSLVGIGGGVYEQYF,TGTGCCAGCAGCTTAGTGGGGATTGGCGGGGGGGTCTACGAGCAGTACTTC
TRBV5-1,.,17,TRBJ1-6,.,CASSLNVGLGEGSPLHF,TGCGCCAGCAGCTTGAATGTCGGCCTAGGGGAGGGTTCACCCCTCCACTTT
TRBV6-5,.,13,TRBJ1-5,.,CASSSSSNQPQHF,.
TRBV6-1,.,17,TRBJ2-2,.,CASSEEGRLSNTGELFF,TGTGCCAGCAGTGAGGAAGGCAGACTTTCGAACACCGGGGAGCTGTTTTTT
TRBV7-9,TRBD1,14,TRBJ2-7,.,CASSSPGQGNEQYF,TGTGCCAGCAGCTCTCCGGGACAGGGAAACGAGCAGTACTTC
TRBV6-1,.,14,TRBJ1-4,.,CASVYEAVVGKLFF,TGTGCCAGCGTATATGAGGCCGTAGTGGGAAAACTGTTTTTT
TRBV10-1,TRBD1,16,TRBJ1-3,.,CASSVTGGKSGNTIYF,TGCGCCAGCAGTGTTACAGGGGGCAAGTCTGGAAACACCATATATTTT
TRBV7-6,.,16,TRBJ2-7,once,CASSLDFNAPPYEQYF,TGTGCCAGCAGCTTAGATTTCAACGCGCCGCCCTACGAGCAGTACTTC
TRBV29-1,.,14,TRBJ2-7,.,CSVDSGRGSYEQYF,TGCAGCGTTGATTCCGGAAGGGGCTCCTACGAGCAGTACTTC
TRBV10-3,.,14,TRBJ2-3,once,CAIAEGASTDTQYF,TGTGCCATCGCGGAAGGGGCTAGCACAGATACGCAGTATTTT
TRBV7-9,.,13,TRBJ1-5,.,CAGHPDKPQPQHF,TGTGCCGGTCACCCCGACAAGCCTCAGCCCCAGCATTTT
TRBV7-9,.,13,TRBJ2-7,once,CASSFHSTHEQYF,TGTGCCAGCAGCTTCCACTCTACGCACGAGCAGTACTTC
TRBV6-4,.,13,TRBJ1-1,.,CASSGTINTEAFF,TGTGCCAGCAGTGGGACAATCAACACTGAAGCTTTCTTT
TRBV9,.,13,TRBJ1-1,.,CASSVGGLTEAFF,TGTGCCAGCAGCGTAGGGGGCTTAACTGAAGCTTTCTTT
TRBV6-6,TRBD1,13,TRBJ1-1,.,CATTGGRNTEAFF,TGTGCCACCACAGGGGGGAGGAACACTGAAGCTTTCTTT
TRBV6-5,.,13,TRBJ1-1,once,CASSLQVYTEAFF,TGTGCCAGCAGTCTACAGGTATACACTGAAGCTTTCTTT